This T cell receptor beta chain came from a study of T cell clones after liver transplantation. Study-level information: Tolerant meant at least one year fully off immunosuppression without liver enzymes above twice normal.

CDR1 is LNHDA and CDR2 is SQIVND in the germline V gene (reference sequence). The CDR3 is 16 residues long. The ends lost 7 bases at V and 0 bases at J; junction bases unmatched: 6. Thawed unstimulated PBMCs were FACS-sorted by CD3, CD4 and CD8 into two populations. About this clone itself: As yet, its antigen is unknown.

Study-wide results and caveats: Post-transplant, graft-donor-reactive CD4 TCRbeta sequences in blood dropped significantly in 5 of 8 subjects.

TCRdb's copy holds only in-frame clones and misses some; the assay was immunoSEQ multiplex PCR. Of 75,000 to 100,000 clones listed, nearly 85% are singletons. The gene calls are TRBV19 and TRBJ2-1; 10 bases agree with TRBD1. Sequenced material: CD4+ T cells from blood, taken 45 to 46 months after liver transplant. The receptor comes from a human patient who received a liver transplant. Part of the T cells may come from the graft donor. This CDR3 reads CASTRQGASSYNEQFF. Written as DNA, the CDR3 is TGTGCCAGTACGCGACAGGGGGCAAGCTCCTACAATGAGCAGTTCTTC.